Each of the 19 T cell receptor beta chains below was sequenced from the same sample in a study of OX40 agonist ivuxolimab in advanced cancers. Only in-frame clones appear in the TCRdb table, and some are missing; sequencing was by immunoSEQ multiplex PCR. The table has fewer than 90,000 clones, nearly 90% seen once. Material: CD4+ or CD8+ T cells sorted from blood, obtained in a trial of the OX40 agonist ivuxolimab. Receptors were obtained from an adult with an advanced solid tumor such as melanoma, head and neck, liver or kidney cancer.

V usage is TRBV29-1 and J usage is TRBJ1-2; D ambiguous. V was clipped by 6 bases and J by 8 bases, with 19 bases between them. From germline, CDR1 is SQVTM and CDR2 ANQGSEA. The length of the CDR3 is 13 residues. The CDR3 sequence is CSVTTLTVWGYTF. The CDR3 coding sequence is TGCAGCGTGACGACACTTACTGTCTGGGGCTACACCTTC. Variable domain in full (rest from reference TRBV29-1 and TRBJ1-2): SAVISQKPSRDICQRGTSLTIQCQVDSQVTMMFWYRQQPGQSLTLIATANQGSEATYESGFVIDKFPISRPNLTFSTLTVSNMSPEDSSIYLCSVTTLTVWGYTFGSGTRLTVV.

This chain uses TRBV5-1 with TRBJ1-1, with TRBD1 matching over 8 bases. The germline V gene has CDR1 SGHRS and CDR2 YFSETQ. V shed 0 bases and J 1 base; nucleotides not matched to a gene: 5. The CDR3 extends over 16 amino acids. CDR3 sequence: CASSLAGRGRNTEAFF. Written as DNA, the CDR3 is TGCGCCAGCAGCTTGGCCGGCAGGGGGCGGAACACTGAAGCTTTCTTT. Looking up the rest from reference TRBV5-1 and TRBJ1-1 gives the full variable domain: KAGVTQTPRYLIKTRGQQVTLSCSPISGHRSVSWYQQTPGQGLQFLFEYFSETQRNKGNFPGRFSGRQFSNSRSEMNVSTLELGDSALYLCASSLAGRGRNTEAFFGQGTRLTVV.

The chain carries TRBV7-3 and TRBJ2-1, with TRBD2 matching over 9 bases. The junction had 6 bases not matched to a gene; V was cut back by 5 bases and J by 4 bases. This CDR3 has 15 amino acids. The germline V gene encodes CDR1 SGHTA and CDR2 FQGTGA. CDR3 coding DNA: TGTGCCAGCAGCCAAGCGGGGGGTCCTTACAATGAGCAGTTCTTC. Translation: CASSQAGGPYNEQFF.

The chain's CDR3 is CASSPGTVQETQYF. The CDR3 DNA follows: TGTGCCAGCAGCCCGGGGACAGTCCAAGAGACCCAGTACTTC. V and J are TRBV5-4 and TRBJ2-5, with 7 bases fitting TRBD1. The germline CDR1 and CDR2 sequences are SGHNT and YYREEE (reference sequence). The V segment lost 4 bases and the J segment 1 base; nucleotides outside the gene matches: 4. The CDR3 covers 14 residues.

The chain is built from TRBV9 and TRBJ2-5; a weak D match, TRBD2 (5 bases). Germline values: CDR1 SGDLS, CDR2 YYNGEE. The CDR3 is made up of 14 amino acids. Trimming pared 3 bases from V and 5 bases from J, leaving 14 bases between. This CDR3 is CASSGLSPGETQYF. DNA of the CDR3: TGTGCCAGCAGCGGACTATCCCCTGGGGAGACCCAGTACTTC.

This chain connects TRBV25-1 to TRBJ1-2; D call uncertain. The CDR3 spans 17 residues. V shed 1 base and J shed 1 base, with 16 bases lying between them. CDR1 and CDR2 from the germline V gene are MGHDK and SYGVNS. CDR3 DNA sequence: TGTGCCAGCAGTGAATTAAATCGGCCAGGAGTTAACTATGGCTACACCTTC. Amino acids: CASSELNRPGVNYGYTF.

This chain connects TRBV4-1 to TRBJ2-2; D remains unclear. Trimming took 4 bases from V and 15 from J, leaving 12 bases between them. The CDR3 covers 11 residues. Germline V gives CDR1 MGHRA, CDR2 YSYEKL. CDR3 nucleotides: TGCGCCAGCAGCCGGAAAGACTTATTGTTTTTT. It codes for CASSRKDLLFF.

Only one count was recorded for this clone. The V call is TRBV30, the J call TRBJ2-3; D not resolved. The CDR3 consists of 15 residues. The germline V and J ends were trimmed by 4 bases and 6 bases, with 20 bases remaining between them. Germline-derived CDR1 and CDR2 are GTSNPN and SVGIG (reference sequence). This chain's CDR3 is CAWTVVARNIDTQYF. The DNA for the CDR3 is TGTGCCTGGACAGTGGTAGCCCGGAACATTGATACGCAGTATTTT. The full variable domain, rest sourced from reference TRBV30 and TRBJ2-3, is SQTIHQWPATLVQPVGSPLSLECTVEGTSNPNLYWYRQAAGRGLQLLFYSVGIGQISSEVPQNLSASRPQDRQFILSSKKLLLSDSGFYLCAWTVVARNIDTQYFGPGTRLTVL.

CDR3 protein: CASSGLAGGGEQFF. The DNA of the CDR3 is TGTGCCAGCAGTGGGCTAGCGGGGGGCGGAGAGCAGTTCTTC. This chain joins TRBV6-1 and TRBJ2-1; 11 bases are a match to TRBD2. The CDR3 spans 14 residues. From germline, CDR1 is MNHNS and CDR2 SASEGT. V shed 4 bases, J shed 10 bases, and the junction held 6 bases outside the gene matches.

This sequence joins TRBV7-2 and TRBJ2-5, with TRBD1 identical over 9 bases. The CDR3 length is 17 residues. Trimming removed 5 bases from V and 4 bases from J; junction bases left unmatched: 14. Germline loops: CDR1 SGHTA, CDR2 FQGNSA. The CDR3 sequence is CASSPRRGQGNAETQYF. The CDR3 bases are TGTGCCAGCAGCCCGAGAAGGGGACAGGGAAATGCAGAGACCCAGTACTTC.

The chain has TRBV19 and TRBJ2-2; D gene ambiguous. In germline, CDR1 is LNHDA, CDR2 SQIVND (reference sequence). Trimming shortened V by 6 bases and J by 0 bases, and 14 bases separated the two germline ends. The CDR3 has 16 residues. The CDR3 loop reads CASRVTSTANTGELFF. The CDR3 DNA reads TGTGCCAGTAGAGTGACGTCGACCGCGAACACCGGGGAGCTGTTTTTT.

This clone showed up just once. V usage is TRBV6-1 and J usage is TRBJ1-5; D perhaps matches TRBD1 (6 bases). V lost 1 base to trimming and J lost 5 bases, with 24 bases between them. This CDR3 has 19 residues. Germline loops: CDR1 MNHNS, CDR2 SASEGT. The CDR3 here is CASSEGRDMGWAFYQPQHF. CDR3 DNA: TGTGCCAGCAGTGAAGGCCGGGACATGGGATGGGCTTTTTATCAGCCCCAGCATTTT.

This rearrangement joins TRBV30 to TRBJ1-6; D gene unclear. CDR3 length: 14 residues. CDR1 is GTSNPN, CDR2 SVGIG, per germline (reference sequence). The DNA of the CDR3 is TGTGCTGGAAGGCCGAGCTCCTATAATTCACCCCTCCACTTT. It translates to CAGRPSSYNSPLHF.

The CDR3 loop reads CASSGQVTGELFF. In DNA, the CDR3 is TGTGCCAGTAGTGGACAGGTCACCGGGGAGCTGTTTTTT. This sequence joins TRBV19 and TRBJ2-2, with 7 bases that match TRBD1. Trimming took 5 bases from V and 4 from J; bases not matched to a gene: 1. This CDR3 contains 13 residues. From germline, CDR1 is LNHDA and CDR2 SQIVND (reference sequence).

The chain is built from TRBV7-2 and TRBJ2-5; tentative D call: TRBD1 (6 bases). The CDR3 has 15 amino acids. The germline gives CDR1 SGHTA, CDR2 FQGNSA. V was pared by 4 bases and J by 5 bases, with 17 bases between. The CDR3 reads CASSSTGHSSETQYF. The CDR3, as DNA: TGTGCCAGCAGCTCCACAGGGCACTCTTCGGAGACCCAGTACTTC. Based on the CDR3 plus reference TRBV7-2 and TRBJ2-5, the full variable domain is GAGVSQSPSNKVTEKGKDVELRCDPISGHTALYWYRQSLGQGLEFLIYFQGNSAPDKSGLPSDRFSAERTGGSVSTLTIQRTQQEDSAVYLCASSSTGHSSETQYFGPGTRLLVL.

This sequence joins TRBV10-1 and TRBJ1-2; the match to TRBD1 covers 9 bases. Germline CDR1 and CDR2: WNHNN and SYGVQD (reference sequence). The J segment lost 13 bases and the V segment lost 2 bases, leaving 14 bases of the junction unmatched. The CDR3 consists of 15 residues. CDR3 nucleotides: TGCGCCAGCAGTGAGGTGGACAGGGGAGTACGTTGGGTCACCTTC. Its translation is CASSEVDRGVRWVTF.

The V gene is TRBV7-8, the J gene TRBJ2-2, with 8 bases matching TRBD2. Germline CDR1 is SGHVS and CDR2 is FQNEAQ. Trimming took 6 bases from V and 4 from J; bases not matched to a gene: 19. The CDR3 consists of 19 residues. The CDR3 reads CASRMGLDAAGGSTGELFF. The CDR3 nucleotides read TGTGCCAGCAGGATGGGATTAGACGCGGCGGGGGGTAGCACCGGGGAGCTGTTTTTT.

The CDR3 reads CASRPYGPGDEQFF. Written as DNA, the CDR3 is TGTGCCAGCAGACCCTACGGACCGGGGGATGAGCAGTTCTTC. The chain joins TRBV6-1 to TRBJ2-1, with a weak D call TRBD2 (6 bases). The germline gives CDR1 MNHNS, CDR2 SASEGT. This CDR3 has 14 residues. V was pared by 6 bases and J by 8 bases, with 17 bases between.

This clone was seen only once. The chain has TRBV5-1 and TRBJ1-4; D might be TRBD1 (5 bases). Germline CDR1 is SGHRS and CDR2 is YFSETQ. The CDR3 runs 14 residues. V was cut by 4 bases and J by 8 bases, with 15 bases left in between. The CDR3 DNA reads TGCGCCAGCAGCCCGGGACGGCAGAACGAAAAACTGTTTTTT. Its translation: CASSPGRQNEKLFF.